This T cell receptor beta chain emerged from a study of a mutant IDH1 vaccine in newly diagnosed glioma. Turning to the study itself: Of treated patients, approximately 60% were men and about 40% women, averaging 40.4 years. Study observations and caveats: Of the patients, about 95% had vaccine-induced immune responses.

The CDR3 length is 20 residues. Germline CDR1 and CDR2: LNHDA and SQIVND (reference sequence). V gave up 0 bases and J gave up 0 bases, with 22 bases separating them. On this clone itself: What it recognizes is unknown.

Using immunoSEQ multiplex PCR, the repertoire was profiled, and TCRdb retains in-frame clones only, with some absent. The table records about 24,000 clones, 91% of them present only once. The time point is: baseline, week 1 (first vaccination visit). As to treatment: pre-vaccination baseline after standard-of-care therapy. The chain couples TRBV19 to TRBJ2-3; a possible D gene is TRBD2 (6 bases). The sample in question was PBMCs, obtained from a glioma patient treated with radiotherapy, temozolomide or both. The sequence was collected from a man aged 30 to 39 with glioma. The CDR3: CASSIDLPFAGRTSTDTQYF. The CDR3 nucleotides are TGTGCCAGTAGTATAGATTTACCCTTCGCGGGGAGGACTAGCACAGATACGCAGTATTTT. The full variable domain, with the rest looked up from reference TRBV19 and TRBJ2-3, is DGGITQSPKYLFRKEGQNVTLSCEQNLNHDAMYWYRQDPGQGLRLIYYSQIVNDFQKGDIAEGYSVSREKKESFPLTVTSAQKNPTAFYLCASSIDLPFAGRTSTDTQYFGPGTRLTVL.